This T cell receptor beta chain was documented in a study of T-cell memory formation after mild COVID-19 (dated by TCRdb to about 2021). Turning to the overall study: TCR sequence clusters from the two donors were largely donor specific. T-cell clones expanding and contracting after mild COVID-19 in a couple of donors were tracked by longitudinal TCRalpha and TCRbeta repertoire sequencing. Two young, previously healthy adult volunteers, one female and one male, were included in the cohort. Findings and caveats that apply to the study as a whole: Contracting CD4+ clones were found mainly in CM and EM memory subsets, while CD8+ clones were enriched in EMRA. Some responding clones were found in pre-infection memory, which suggests that pre-existing cross-reactive memory T cells took part in the SARS-CoV-2 response. From day 15 to 85, contracting clones showed balanced CD4/CD8 phenotypes, whereas a second wave of clones that expanded from day 15 to 37 leaned towards CD4+. SARS-CoV-2 specificity of the second-wave clones peaking on day 37 was not confirmed. Only a couple of mild cases were covered by the study, and larger cohorts that include severe cases with pre-infection samples were considered necessary.

Ficoll-Paque density gradient centrifugation was the method used to isolate PBMCs. In this sample, this clonotype turned up a few times. The clone's antigen remains unknown. No qualities accompany the bases; no much larger clone lies one base away. Measured from the cysteine to the phenylalanine, the CDR3 is 12 residues long. Kept here is only the CDR3 DNA, which spans 36 bases and is read in frame from base 1. Looking up the germline V gene (reference sequence) yields CDR1 SGHKS and CDR2 YYEKEE. V is reduced by 0 bases and J by 13 bases, leaving a spacing of 13 bases between them. The sequencing machine was an Illumina NovaSeq 6000. TCRalpha and TCRbeta cDNA libraries were built by 5'RACE with constant-segment primers, adding sample barcodes and unique molecular identifiers. Trizol reagent was used to extract RNA from every sample. Library amplification was performed in two PCR steps, and a second sample barcode and Illumina TruSeq adapters were introduced in the second step. The libraries were sequenced on an Illumina NovaSeq using 2 x 150 bp paired-end reads. The study's own analysis went as follows. With migec v1.2.7, reads were demultiplexed and then collapsed into UMI-guided consensus sequences. Using mixcr v2.1.11, UMI consensuses were aligned to TRA and TRB V and J templates and then assembled into clonotypes. A clonotype was counted as expanded or contracted only when both edgeR and NoisET called the clonotype significant, with the noise models trained on biological replicates. edgeR calls used a false discovery rate-adjusted p below 0.01 and a log2 fold-change threshold of 1. PCA with hierarchical clustering of max-normalized trajectories of the 1000 most abundant clonotypes was used as exploratory dynamics analysis. Separately sequenced CD4+ and CD8+ repertoires were used to assign the CD4 or CD8 phenotype of responding clones. TCRdb reworked the public reads: Q25 trimming with fastp, MiXCR clone assembly, productive beta chains retained. Every CDR3 protein is listed once, alongside the most common genes and DNA of its rows. The V and J calls and clone size are TCRdb's, not the authors'. Across this sample there are 280,000 or so distinct CDR3 sequences, with 8.2% seen only once. Around a fifth of the sample rests with the top ten.

This sequence was found in a man between 18 and 35 years old who had mild COVID-19 (a few samples of this study predate the infection). The sample titles of this study are shuffled in the database, so cell type and time point are left out; the donor was told from shared clones. The specimen was PBMCs or a T cell subset sorted from them (not recorded which). This chain joins TRBV5-5 to TRBJ1-2, with the D gene not clear enough to name. The nucleotide sequence reads as follows: TGTGCCAGCAGCTTGGGACCTTCTCCCTCCACCTTC. It encodes CASSLGPSPSTF.